These T cell receptor beta chains were read from a single sample in a study of T cell repertoires in cytomegalovirus infection. Using its own MiXCR run on the reads, TCRdb lists one record per CDR3 protein. The sample yields over 50,000 distinct CDR3 sequences, 20% seen once. These receptors have no identified antigens. Specimen: CD8+ T cells from cultured PBMCs, collected from culture after CMV antigen stimulation. These TCRs come from a human donor in good health (CMV status not recorded). Some clones in this sample may be carry-over from other donors' samples. CDR3s include the opening cysteine and the closing phenylalanine or tryptophan. The D gene is left open where the match is weak. Size tells how often a clone was seen (once, few, many) or the class of an expanded clone, and some rows leave it out.

V gene,clone size,D gene,J gene,CDR3 protein,CDR3 DNA
TRBV6-6,.,TRBD2,TRBJ2-3,CAGKTSGGPTDTQYF,TGTGCCGGGAAGACTAGCGGGGGGCCCACAGATACGCAGTATTTT
TRBV27,.,.,TRBJ1-5,CASSFSGYVNQPQHF,TGTGCCAGCAGTTTCTCGGGGTACGTCAATCAGCCCCAGCATTTT
TRBV7-2,few,TRBD2,TRBJ2-5,CASSPWGERGATQYF,TGTGCCAGCAGCCCTTGGGGGGAGCGGGGGGCTACCCAGTACTTC
TRBV24-1,few,TRBD1,TRBJ1-5,CATSSGTDFNQPQHF,TGTGCCACCAGTTCCGGGACAGATTTCAATCAGCCCCAGCATTTT
TRBV30,.,TRBD1,TRBJ1-2,CAWREGTGTVYYGYTF,TGTGCCTGGAGAGAAGGAACCGGGACAGTTTACTATGGCTACACCTTC
TRBV7-6,.,.,TRBJ1-1,CASSTLISYRNTEAFF,TGTGCCAGCAGCACCCTCATCTCCTACCGGAACACTGAAGCTTTCTTT
TRBV7-2,.,TRBD1,TRBJ2-7,CASSLARDSSYEQYF,TGTGCCAGCAGCCTGGCTAGGGACAGCTCCTACGAGCAGTACTTC
TRBV7-2,.,.,TRBJ2-3,CASSLVGTTDYTDTQYF,TGTGCCAGCAGCTTAGTCGGGACGACCGACTACACAGATACGCAGTATTTT
TRBV7-9,.,TRBD1,TRBJ1-1,CASSSGQGITFF,TGTGCCAGCAGCTCGGGACAGGGAATAACTTTCTTT
TRBV9,.,TRBD1,TRBJ2-3,CASSATGARTDTQYF,TGTGCCAGCAGCGCAACAGGGGCCCGCACAGATACGCAGTATTTT
TRBV7-8,.,TRBD1,TRBJ2-3,CASSEDRGVITDTQYF,TGTGCCAGCAGCGAAGACAGGGGGGTAATAACAGATACGCAGTATTTT
TRBV29-1,few,.,TRBJ2-5,CSVLHRQETQYF,TGCAGCGTTCTGCACAGGCAAGAGACCCAGTACTTC
TRBV7-2,.,TRBD1,TRBJ2-7,CASTLGWDRSHEQYF,TGTGCCAGCACCCTGGGCTGGGACAGGAGCCACGAGCAGTACTTC
TRBV7-2,few,TRBD1,TRBJ1-5,CASSSQTGVGNQPQHF,TGTGCCAGCAGCTCGCAGACAGGGGTTGGCAATCAGCCCCAGCATTTT
TRBV12-3/TRBV12-4,few,.,TRBJ2-7,CASSEGSYEQYF,TGTGCCAGCAGCGAAGGATCCTACGAGCAGTACTTC
TRBV7-9,.,.,TRBJ1-1,CASSHPDSENTEAFF,TGTGCCAGCAGTCACCCGGACAGCGAGAACACTGAAGCTTTCTTT
TRBV7-8,few,.,TRBJ1-1,CASSFGQSNTEAFF,TGTGCCAGCAGCTTCGGACAGAGTAACACTGAAGCTTTCTTT